These T cell receptor beta chains were read from a single sample in a study of beta chain features in type 1 diabetes. Clones were read by immunoSEQ multiplex PCR, and TCRdb kept only the in-frame ones, dropping some. The sample consists of over 350,000 clones, over 12% of them appearing once. Sequenced sample: naive CD4+ T cells from blood. These TCRs come from a woman between 18 and 29 years old in good health. Both conserved end residues are part of each CDR3. The D gene is left open where the match is weak. Some rows have no size entry. The others give once, few or many, or a class for an expanded clone.

clone_size	j_call	d_call	v_call	cdr3_nt	cdr3_aa
once	TRBJ2-5	TRBD2	TRBV5-4	TGTGCCAGCAGCGCCGGAGGCGCGGGAGTTAGGGAGACCCAGTACTTC	CASSAGGAGVRETQYF
-	TRBJ1-2	TRBD1	TRBV14	TGTGCCAGCAGCCTAACAGGGGTCTATGGCTACACCTTC	CASSLTGVYGYTF
-	TRBJ1-2	-	TRBV19	TGTGCCAGTAAGAGACAGATCAACTATGGCTACACCTTC	CASKRQINYGYTF
few	TRBJ1-2	TRBD1	TRBV5-5	TGTGCCAGCAGATTGACAGGGAACTATGGCTACACCTTC	CASRLTGNYGYTF
-	TRBJ2-7	-	TRBV6-6	TGTGCCAGCAGCCCCCCGCCAAGCTCTTACGAGCAGTACTTC	CASSPPPSSYEQYF
-	TRBJ2-1	TRBD2	TRBV18	TGTGCCAGCTCATCCCAGCGGGGCCCCTACAATGAGCAGTTCTTC	CASSSQRGPYNEQFF
-	TRBJ2-7	TRBD2	TRBV30	TGTGCCTGGAGTCAGACTAGCGGGAGCTACGAGCAGTACTTC	CAWSQTSGSYEQYF
few	TRBJ2-3	-	TRBV10-3	TGTGCCATCAGAGAGTGGGGACTCACAGATACGCAGTATTTT	CAIREWGLTDTQYF
few	TRBJ2-2	-	TRBV15	TGTGCCACCAGCAGTCGTGGTTTTGGGCGCGACGGGGAGCTGTTTTTT	CATSSRGFGRDGELFF
-	TRBJ2-3	-	TRBV10-3	TGTGCCATCTCGAACCGTGAGGGCACAGATACGCAGTATTTT	CAISNREGTDTQYF
few	TRBJ1-1	-	TRBV5-1	TGCGCCAGTTGTGGGGTCGGGGACACTGAAGCTTTCTTT	CASCGVGDTEAFF
-	TRBJ1-1	-	TRBV9	TGTGCCAGCAGCGTAGCCCCATCAGGAGGGGACACTGAAGCTTTCTTT	CASSVAPSGGDTEAFF
-	TRBJ2-7	TRBD1	TRBV9	TGTGCCAGCAGCGTAGAGGGGGCTCCCAACTACGAGCAGTACTTC	CASSVEGAPNYEQYF
-	TRBJ2-2	TRBD1	TRBV11-2	TGTGCCAGCAGCTTACAACAGGGGGTGACCGGGGAGCTGTTTTTT	CASSLQQGVTGELFF
-	TRBJ2-5	TRBD2	TRBV27	TGTGCCAGCAGTCTTTCCCGGATAGCGGGACCTCGGGGAGAGACCCAGTACTTC	CASSLSRIAGPRGETQYF
few	TRBJ1-2	TRBD1	TRBV14	TGTGCCAGCAGCCAAGAAAGGGACAGGGCCTATGGCTACACCTTC	CASSQERDRAYGYTF
-	TRBJ2-1	-	TRBV2	TGTGCCAGCAGTGATACAGGAGTCACCTACAATGAGCAGTTCTTC	CASSDTGVTYNEQFF